Below, one T cell receptor (beta chain) is given with its context. Antigen: not known. The data were taken from a study of shared clonotypes between healthy human individuals. Whole-study context: Per donor, CD8 memory used one plate, CD8 naive used two, CD4 memory used three and CD4 naive used three.

Study outcomes and limitations: Among donors, the sharing of clonotypes was expected to be influenced by sequencing depth. When naive CD4 clonotypes were compared across several donors, roughly 4.9% were shared. Inspection by rarefaction showed sorted-subset sequencing to be incomplete despite large depth.

Sequencing used immunoSEQ multiplex PCR; TCRdb keeps in-frame clones, though not all of them. Of some 1,100,000 clones listed, about 80% were seen once; the top ten hold more than 0.5%. Trimming took 4 bases from V and 9 from J, leaving 20 bases between them. The CDR3 is 15 residues long. Germline V gene lookup returns CDR1 SGHRS and CDR2 YFSETQ. V gene TRBV5-1 combines with J gene TRBJ2-1; the D gene is possibly TRBD2 (6 bases). The specimen sequenced was memory CD4+ T cells from PBMCs. Documented subset: CD45RA-negative fraction. This sequence was found in a man aged 18 to 29 in good health. Some clones in this sample may be carry-over from other donors' samples. This CDR3 is CASSTISGSSGEQFF. CDR3 sequence (DNA): TGCGCCAGCAGCACGATTAGCGGTTCAAGTGGTGAGCAGTTCTTC.